A single sample gave rise to the 25 T cell receptor beta chains below, sequenced in a study of regulatory T cells in long-lasting Graves disease. CDR3-region Arm-PCR and iRepertoire HTBI primers produced the TCR beta libraries. TCRdb recomputed calls from the multiplex PCR reads with MiXCR, one row per CDR3 protein. The sample consists of about 540,000 distinct CDR3 sequences, approximately 13% of them appearing once. Time point denoted: newly diagnosed GD, antithyroid drugs for less than 3 months. Extracted PBMC RNA gave rise to the TCR library. These data were also reused for a study on T cells in Graves' hyperthyroidism and ophthalmopathy.

Here the sequenced sample was peripheral blood mononuclear cells (PBMCs), taken at new diagnosis, from a patient treated with antithyroid drugs. The receptors derive from a young man with Graves disease.

Of note for this clonotype: It may be a read error: a sequence one base away is much more abundant. This sequence joins TRBV12-3 or TRBV12-4 and TRBJ1-2; D is undetermined. This CDR3 has 15 amino acids. CDR3 nucleotides: TGTGCCAGCACCCTTGTCCCAGATATCAACTATGGCTGCACCTTC. It encodes CASTLVPDINYGCTF.

This chain links TRBV27 with TRBJ2-3; 14 nucleotides align to TRBD2. Germline V gene data show CDR1 as MNHEY and CDR2 as SMNVEV (reference sequence). The CDR3 extends over 19 amino acids. Losses at the gene ends were 4 bases for V and 5 bases for J; bases not matched to a gene: 14. CDR3 in amino acids: CASSYSAGTSGRRVDTQYF. The CDR3 DNA follows: TGTGCCAGCAGTTACTCCGCCGGGACTAGCGGGAGACGGGTAGATACGCAGTATTTT.

This clonotype was detected ten times or more. The rearrangement links TRBV3-1 to TRBJ2-7, with TRBD2 matching over 7 bases. The V gene's germline CDR1 is LGHDT and CDR2 YNNKEL (reference sequence). Unmatched junction bases numbered 4, after V lost 2 bases and J lost 3 bases. CDR3 size: 14 residues. The CDR3 region has the DNA TGTGCCAGCAGCCAACCGGGACTAAACTACGAGCAGTACTTC. It translates to CASSQPGLNYEQYF.

This clonotype was counted many times. This rearrangement joins TRBV28 to TRBJ2-7; the match to TRBD2 covers 10 bases. CDR1 MDHEN and CDR2 SYDVKM come from the germline V gene. The CDR3 runs to 14 residues. Unmatched junction bases numbered 2, after V lost 2 bases and J lost 4 bases. CDR3 protein: CASSLPLAGYEQYF. The CDR3 DNA is TGTGCCAGCAGTTTACCACTAGCGGGGTACGAGCAGTACTTC.

Many counts were recorded for this clonotype. This chain joins TRBV12-3 or TRBV12-4 and TRBJ2-1, with a tentative D call TRBD1 (8 bases). This CDR3 region has 16 residues. Trimming shortened V by 3 bases and J by 8 bases, and 20 bases separated the two germline ends. The CDR3 reads CASSFDRQGTIHEQFF. The CDR3 nucleotides are TGTGCCAGCAGTTTTGACAGACAGGGGACTATACATGAGCAGTTCTTC.

Note on this clonotype: A much larger clone lies one base from this, so it may be a read error. The V and J genes are TRBV27 and TRBJ2-1; weak D call: TRBD1 (6 bases). The assigned J gene may be wrong: the sequence end matches TRBJ2-5 better. Germline CDR1 is MNHEY and CDR2 is SMNVEV (reference sequence). The CDR3 spans 14 residues. For the CDR3, the DNA is TGTGCCAGCAGCGACAGAGGGGGTAGTTGGACCCAGTACTTC. This encodes CASSDRGGSWTQYF.

The table lists this clonotype with many counts. The chain combines TRBV2 with TRBJ2-1; 8 positions agree with TRBD2. The germline V gene has CDR1 SNHLY and CDR2 FYNNEI. With V trimmed by 6 bases and J by 0 bases, 4 bases remained unmatched. This CDR3 contains 15 residues. CDR3: CASSGSGSSYNEQFF. For the CDR3, the DNA is TGTGCCAGCAGCGGGAGCGGGAGCTCCTACAATGAGCAGTTCTTC.

This clonotype was counted between two and nine times. This chain links TRBV3-1 with TRBJ1-2, with 7 nucleotides matching TRBD1. The V gene end was trimmed by 1 base and the J gene end by 8 bases; junction bases not matched to a gene: 1. The CDR3 runs 12 residues. CDR1 and CDR2 (germline): LGHDT, YNNKEL (reference sequence). The CDR3, as DNA: TGTGCCAGCAGCCAAGGGACAGGAGGCTACACCTTC. This translates into CASSQGTGGYTF.

The J gene is TRBJ2-1, the V gene TRBV20-1; possibly TRBD2 for D (5 bases). Per the germline V gene, CDR1 is DFQATT and CDR2 is SNEGSKA (reference sequence). The CDR3 length is 20 residues. Trimming cost V 2 bases and J 3 bases, with 29 bases left between them. Here the CDR3 reads CSARPITGVADAFFYNEQFF. The CDR3 bases are TGCAGTGCTAGACCAATTACCGGGGTAGCAGACGCCTTTTTCTACAATGAGCAGTTCTTC.

This clonotype occurred many times. The chain recombines TRBV2 with TRBJ2-1; 7 bases fit TRBD2. After removal of 6 bases from V and 8 bases from J, the junction contained 4 bases not matched to a gene. The CDR3 is 12 amino acids. The germline CDR1 and CDR2 sequences are SNHLY and FYNNEI. The CDR3 is CASRASGDEQFF. CDR3 nucleotide sequence: TGTGCCAGCAGGGCTAGCGGTGATGAGCAGTTCTTC.

Ten or more counts support this clonotype. CDR3 bases: TGTGCCAGCAGTTTTGACCCTCGGAATGAGCAGTTCTTC. Amino acid sequence: CASSFDPRNEQFF. The chain uses TRBV12-3 or TRBV12-4 and TRBJ2-1; no definite D call. The CDR3 length is 13 residues. Trimming shortened V by 3 bases and J by 7 bases, and 10 bases separated the two germline ends.

This clonotype was observed at least ten times. The chain is built from TRBV29-1 and TRBJ1-4; a weak D match, TRBD1 (5 bases). The CDR3 runs to 16 residues. CDR1 is SQVTM and CDR2 is ANQGSEA in the germline V gene. V shed 7 bases and J shed 3 bases, with 21 bases lying between them. CDR3 sequence: CSALAKSGAANEKLFF. The CDR3 DNA sequence: TGCAGCGCCCTAGCGAAAAGCGGGGCCGCTAATGAAAAACTGTTTTTT.

Only a few counts were recorded for this clonotype. The chain recombines TRBV24-1 with TRBJ2-1, with D possibly matching TRBD1 (5 bases). V dropped 3 bases and J dropped 0 bases, with 11 bases sitting between them. The CDR3 spans 16 residues. Germline values: CDR1 KGHDR, CDR2 SFDVKD. CDR3 DNA sequence: TGTGCCACCAGTGATAGAGCCAGGGTCTCCTACAATGAGCAGTTCTTC. Translation: CATSDRARVSYNEQFF.

This clonotype has a count of ten or more. V usage is TRBV10-1 and J usage is TRBJ2-1; the match to TRBD2 covers 8 bases. This CDR3 has 15 amino acids. J gave up 5 bases and V 3 bases, and 6 bases lay outside the gene matches. The germline gives CDR1 WNHNN, CDR2 SYGVQD (reference sequence). CDR3 residues: CASSDEAGVNNEQFF. For the CDR3, the DNA is TGCGCCAGCAGTGACGAAGCGGGAGTGAACAATGAGCAGTTCTTC.

This clonotype has at least ten counts. V usage is TRBV18 and J usage is TRBJ1-1, with no clear D. V lost 2 bases and J 8 bases, leaving 15 bases between the germline ends. The CDR3 has 14 residues. Germline values: CDR1 KGHSH, CDR2 LQKENI. The CDR3: CASSPDLRSLEAFF. In DNA form, the CDR3 reads TGTGCCAGCTCACCAGACCTCCGATCCCTAGAAGCTTTCTTT.

This clonotype has a count of ten or more. J is TRBJ2-7 and V is TRBV12-3 or TRBV12-4, with 7 bases identical to TRBD2. Trimming at V came to 6 bases and at J to 2 bases, leaving 7 bases not matched to a gene. This CDR3 is 14 amino acids long. The CDR3 is CASRVRGSPYEQYF. CDR3 bases: TGTGCCAGCAGGGTCCGCGGGAGCCCCTACGAGCAGTACTTC.

This clonotype was observed at least ten times. The chain employs TRBV7-8 and TRBJ1-4, with D possibly TRBD1 on 5 matching bases. Trimming removed 3 bases from V and 2 bases from J, with 7 bases in between. The CDR3 is 14 amino acids. Germline V gene lookup returns CDR1 SGHVS and CDR2 FQNEAQ. The CDR3, as DNA: TGTGCCAGCAGCTTGACAGTTACTAATGAAAAACTGTTTTTT. This gives the protein CASSLTVTNEKLFF.

This clonotype was seen many times. V and J are TRBV12-3 or TRBV12-4 and TRBJ1-2; 7 bases fit TRBD1. The CDR3 has 14 amino acids. Trimming took 7 bases from V and 4 from J; bases not matched to a gene: 9. For the CDR3, the DNA is TGTGCCAGCACCCTTGACAGGGCTTTCTATGGCTACACCTTC. Translating gives CASTLDRAFYGYTF.

J is TRBJ1-4 and V is TRBV7-9; TRBD1 matches at 7 bases. CDR1 SEHNR and CDR2 FQNEAQ come from the germline V gene (reference sequence). Losses at the gene ends were 3 bases for V and 5 bases for J; bases not matched to a gene: 3. The CDR3 spans 14 residues. The CDR3 region is CASSFGQVNEKLFF. The DNA of the CDR3 is TGTGCCAGCAGCTTTGGACAGGTCAATGAAAAACTGTTTTTT.

The V and J genes are TRBV4-1 and TRBJ1-2; D gene uncertain. V lost 0 bases and J lost 6, with 14 bases in between. Germline loops: CDR1 MGHRA, CDR2 YSYEKL. This CDR3 contains 15 residues. CDR3 DNA sequence: TGCGCCAGCAGCCAAGATGATCTGAGGACTCATGGCTACACCTTC. Translation: CASSQDDLRTHGYTF.

Worth noting for this clonotype: A read error may produce the germline difference seen at one junction end. This rearrangement joins TRBV5-1 to TRBJ1-2, with 7 bases that match TRBD1. The germline gives CDR1 SGHRS, CDR2 YFSETQ. The CDR3 runs to 16 residues. The CDR3 sequence: CASSPIPGQRNDGYTF. CDR3 DNA: TGTGCCAGCAGCCCGATACCGGGACAGAGAAACGATGGCTACACCTTC.

In its sample, this clonotype was seen many times. This chain links TRBV18 with TRBJ2-5; 13 bases match TRBD2. Germline CDR1 is KGHSH and CDR2 is LQKENI. This CDR3 is built from 15 residues. V gave up 6 bases and J gave up 5 bases; unmatched junction bases: 6. CDR3 nucleotides: TGTGCCAGCTCGCCCGGACTAGCGGGAGCGGAGACCCAGTACTTC. Protein sequence: CASSPGLAGAETQYF.

This clonotype occurred many times. The CDR3 sequence: CASSPQGNNQPQHF. The CDR3 coding sequence is TGTGCCAGCTCACCACAGGGGAACAATCAGCCCCAGCATTTT. The chain joins TRBV18 to TRBJ1-5; tentative D call: TRBD1 (5 bases). This CDR3 has 14 amino acids. The V end was cut by 1 base, the J end by 3 bases, with 7 bases between. The germline V gene has CDR1 KGHSH and CDR2 LQKENI.

This clonotype was recorded at least ten times. The rearrangement joins TRBV20-1 to TRBJ2-7; D remains unclear. V lost 2 bases and J lost 3, with 17 bases in between. The CDR3 spans 15 residues. Germline V gene lookup returns CDR1 DFQATT and CDR2 SNEGSKA (reference sequence). CDR3 protein: CSARSPGLRGYEQYF. The DNA of the CDR3 is TGCAGTGCTAGATCGCCGGGTCTCAGAGGCTACGAGCAGTACTTC.

This clonotype was seen ten or more times. The chain recombines TRBV6-2 or TRBV6-3 with TRBJ2-1, with 7 bases matching TRBD1. V trimming: 0 bases; J trimming: 7 bases; junction bases outside the gene matches: 6. This CDR3 comprises 15 residues. Germline lookup yields CDR1 MNHEY and CDR2 SVGEGT. Written as DNA, the CDR3 is TGTGCCAGCAGTTACTCCCGACAGGGTGCAAATGAGCAGTTCTTC. This encodes CASSYSRQGANEQFF.